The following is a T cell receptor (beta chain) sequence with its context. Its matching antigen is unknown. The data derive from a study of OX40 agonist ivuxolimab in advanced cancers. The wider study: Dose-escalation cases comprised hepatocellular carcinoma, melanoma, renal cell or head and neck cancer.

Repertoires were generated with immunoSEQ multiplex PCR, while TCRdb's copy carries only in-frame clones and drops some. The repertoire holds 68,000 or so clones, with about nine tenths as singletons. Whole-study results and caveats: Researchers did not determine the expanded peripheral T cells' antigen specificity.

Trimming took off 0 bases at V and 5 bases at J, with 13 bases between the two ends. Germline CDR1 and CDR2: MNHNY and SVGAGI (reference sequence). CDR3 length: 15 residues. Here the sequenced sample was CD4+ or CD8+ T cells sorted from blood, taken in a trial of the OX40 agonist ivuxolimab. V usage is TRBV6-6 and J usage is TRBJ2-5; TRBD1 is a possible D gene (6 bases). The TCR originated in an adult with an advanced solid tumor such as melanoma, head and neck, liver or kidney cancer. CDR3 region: CASSYSWGQRETQYF. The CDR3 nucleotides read TGTGCCAGCAGTTACTCGTGGGGGCAGAGGGAGACCCAGTACTTC.